These 15 T cell receptor beta chains were all obtained from the same sample, sequenced in a study of cytomegalovirus exposure and HLA in healthy donors. Use of 60 Vbeta and 13 Jbeta primers characterized the PCR. Clones were sequenced by immunoSEQ multiplex PCR, and TCRdb holds only the in-frame ones, with some missing. The data show under 130,000 clones, with 70% seen just once and approximately 11% held by the top ten. Sequencing used PBMCs. Every receptor here comes from a man in his forties or fifties in good health and CMV-seropositive.

The CDR3 region is CASSAGLAGKYEQYF. CDR3 bases: TGTGCCAGTAGTGCCGGACTAGCGGGAAAATACGAGCAGTACTTC. The rearrangement links TRBV19 to TRBJ2-7, with 12 positions matching TRBD2. This CDR3 comprises 15 residues. Germline values: CDR1 LNHDA, CDR2 SQIVND (reference sequence). The V and J ends lost 5 bases and 4 bases, in that order; junction bases with no gene match: 6.

The V and J genes are TRBV27 and TRBJ2-3; D may be TRBD1 (6 bases). V was clipped by 4 bases and J by 0 bases, with 14 bases between them. The CDR3 is made up of 16 amino acids. Germline V gene lookup returns CDR1 MNHEY and CDR2 SMNVEV (reference sequence). CDR3 coding DNA: TGTGCCAGCAGTTCCCCGACAGGTCCTAGCACAGATACGCAGTATTTT. It encodes CASSSPTGPSTDTQYF.

The rearrangement uses TRBV27 and TRBJ2-3; TRBD2 matches 14 bases. Germline trimming cut 8 bases from V and 3 bases from J; bases unmatched to any gene: 13. The germline V gene has CDR1 MNHEY and CDR2 SMNVEV (reference sequence). The CDR3 is made up of 18 amino acids. In nucleotides, the CDR3 is TGTGCCAGCGGCCCGACTAGCGGGAGGGCCTTCCGAACAGATACGCAGTATTTT. The encoded protein is CASGPTSGRAFRTDTQYF.

This sequence joins TRBV9 and TRBJ2-3; possibly TRBD2 for D (5 bases). The V end lost 4 bases, the J end lost 7 bases, and 19 bases lay between the germline ends. CDR1 is SGDLS and CDR2 is YYNGEE in the germline V gene. This CDR3 has 15 amino acids. Here the CDR3 DNA reads TGTGCCAGCAGCAGCCTAGGAGGCCTTCTTAATACGCAGTATTTT. Translating it yields CASSSLGGLLNTQYF.

For the CDR3, the DNA is TGTGCCAGCAGTTTGACATATGGGTCCGAGCAGTACGTC. As protein: CASSLTYGSEQYV. The V call is TRBV27, the J call TRBJ2-7; D not certain. With 3 bases removed from V and 6 bases from J, the gap between germline ends came to 12 bases. CDR3 length equals 13 residues. Germline V gene lookup returns CDR1 MNHEY and CDR2 SMNVEV (reference sequence).

The chain uses TRBV19 and TRBJ1-1; D is uncertain. Per the germline V gene, CDR1 is LNHDA and CDR2 is SQIVND (reference sequence). The CDR3 consists of 14 residues. V was cut by 7 bases and J by 0 bases, with 12 bases left in between. CDR3 sequence reads: CASTNRGVNTEAFF. The CDR3 DNA reads TGTGCCAGTACAAACCGAGGTGTGAACACTGAAGCTTTCTTT.

This chain connects TRBV19 to TRBJ1-1, with TRBD1 matching 8 bases. V trimming: 1 base; J trimming: 8 bases; junction bases outside the gene matches: 6. Germline CDR1 and CDR2: LNHDA and SQIVND (reference sequence). This CDR3 has 14 residues. CDR3 loop: CASSIVAGGEEAFF. The CDR3 region has the DNA TGTGCCAGTAGTATAGTGGCAGGGGGCGAAGAAGCTTTCTTT.

The V and J genes are TRBV28 and TRBJ2-5; 12 nucleotides line up with TRBD2. CDR1 and CDR2 (germline): MDHEN, SYDVKM. Trimming cost V 5 bases and J 2 bases; bases outside gene matches: 3. The CDR3 sequence is 15 residues long. CDR3 loop: CASSLAGGIQETQYF. CDR3 nucleotide sequence: TGTGCCAGCAGTCTAGCGGGAGGGATTCAAGAGACCCAGTACTTC.

V and J are TRBV6-6 and TRBJ1-4, with a weak D call TRBD1 (6 bases). Trimming left V 7 bases short and J 6 bases short, with 18 bases between. This CDR3 is 15 amino acids long. CDR1 and CDR2 from the germline V gene are MNHNY and SVGAGI (reference sequence). CDR3: CASMIQGGNDEKLFF. CDR3 in DNA: TGTGCCAGCATGATACAGGGCGGCAATGATGAAAAACTGTTTTTT.

V and J are TRBV7-3 and TRBJ2-3; 8 bases are a match to TRBD1. The CDR3 extends over 13 amino acids. The V gene end was trimmed by 4 bases and the J gene end by 4 bases; junction bases not matched to a gene: 1. Germline V CDR1 and CDR2: SGHTA, FQGTGA. CDR3 DNA sequence: TGTGCCAGCAGCTGGACAGGGTCAGATACGCAGTATTTT. Translated, it gives CASSWTGSDTQYF.

In the case of this clone: Germline and junction disagree at one end, which may indicate a read error. V gene TRBV7-9 combines with J gene TRBJ1-4, with 8 bases lining up with TRBD1. The CDR3 has 14 amino acids. Germline CDR1 reads SEHNR; CDR2 reads FQNEAQ (reference sequence). The CDR3 here is CSSSLDRANEKLFF. The CDR3 bases are TGTTCCAGCAGTTTGGACAGGGCGAATGAAAAACTGTTTTTT.

The chain is built from TRBV11-1 and TRBJ2-7; TRBD1 aligns across 8 bases. Germline loops: CDR1 SGHAT, CDR2 FQDESV (reference sequence). With 5 bases clipped from V and 6 bases from J, the junction kept 12 bases outside the gene matches. The CDR3 consists of 15 residues. The CDR3 DNA reads TGTGCCAGCAGCACACAGGGGGTCTCTTTGAGCGAGCAGTACGTC. This gives the protein CASSTQGVSLSEQYV.

This chain joins TRBV5-1 and TRBJ2-6; 10 bases match TRBD1. The CDR3 loop spans 17 amino acids. J lost 4 bases, V lost 4 bases, and 8 bases had no gene match. In germline, CDR1 is SGHRS, CDR2 YFSETQ. The CDR3 protein is CASSMLTGGAGANVLTF. CDR3 nucleotide sequence: TGCGCCAGCAGCATGTTGACAGGGGGCGCCGGGGCCAACGTCCTGACTTTC.

V usage is TRBV21-1 and J usage is TRBJ2-1; the table's D call of TRBD2 was not tested on the DNA. TRBV21-1 is a documented pseudogene. This CDR3 contains 12 residues. DNA for the CDR3: TGTGCCAGCACCGAGTTAATGAATGAGCAGTTCTTC. This sequence encodes CASTELMNEQFF.

This chain connects TRBV10-3 to TRBJ1-2; D uncertain. CDR3 length: 12 amino acids. The germline V gene has CDR1 ENHRY and CDR2 SYGVKD. Trimming took off 4 bases at V and 4 bases at J, with 7 bases between the two ends. The CDR3 here is CAISGSSYGYTF. The DNA of the CDR3 is TGTGCCATCAGTGGGTCCAGCTATGGCTACACCTTC.